The clone carrying this T cell receptor (beta chain) appeared a few times. CDR3 length equals 19 residues. Trimming removed 1 base from V and 7 bases from J, with 23 bases in between. Per the germline V gene, CDR1 is MDHEN and CDR2 is SYDVKM. This specimen belongs to a study of cytomegalovirus exposure and HLA in healthy donors. The study ran its PCR with 60 Vbeta and 13 Jbeta primers. Profiling relied on immunoSEQ multiplex PCR, and the TCRdb table lists in-frame clones only, not all of them. This table holds fewer than 120,000 clones, approximately 84% found once. The gene calls are TRBV28 and TRBJ1-6; the D gene is possibly TRBD1 (6 bases). The sequencing sample was made of PBMCs. This receptor was identified in a man in his forties or fifties in good health and CMV-seronegative. CDR3 protein: CASSLSPRGVGGKNSPLHF. In nucleotides, the CDR3 is TGTGCCAGCAGTTTATCCCCGCGGGGGGTAGGGGGGAAAAATTCACCCCTCCACTTT.